Below, one T cell receptor beta chain is given with its context. The target antigen is unknown. This entry comes from a study of T cell repertoires in cytomegalovirus infection. Study in general: In the study, CMV epitopes included recently identified HLA-C-restricted and well-studied HLA-B-restricted ones. Public TCR beta signatures indicated both CMV infection and matching HLA type.

MiXCR was run by TCRdb on the reads, yielding one entry per CDR3 protein. The sample lists some 800,000 distinct CDR3 sequences; roughly 28% were seen once. This CDR3 is 11 amino acids long. Trimming at V came to 2 bases and at J to 13 bases, leaving 1 base not matched to a gene. CDR1 is SGHNT and CDR2 is YYREEE in the germline V gene (reference sequence). This rearrangement joins TRBV5-4 to TRBJ2-2; TRBD2 matches 8 bases. The specimen comprised cultured CD8+ T cells from PBMCs, sampled from culture after CMV antigen stimulation. This TCR was recovered from a human donor in good health (CMV status not recorded). Some clones in this sample may be carry-over from other donors' samples. This CDR3 reads CASSFAGGLFF. Here the CDR3 DNA reads TGTGCCAGCAGCTTTGCGGGAGGGCTGTTTTTT. Based on the CDR3 plus reference TRBV5-4 and TRBJ2-2, the full variable domain is ETGVTQSPTHLIKTRGQQVTLRCSSQSGHNTVSWYQQALGQGPQFIFQYYREEENGRGNFPPRFSGLQFPNYSSELNVNALELDDSALYLCASSFAGGLFFGEGSRLTVL.